Sequencing of this T cell receptor beta chain was carried out in a study of T-cell reconstitution after alpha-beta-depleted transplantation in children (dated by TCRdb to the mid-2010s). Context from the whole study: Using TCR repertoire profiling, the study quantitatively followed how T-cell immune reconstitution unfolded in children after TCRalphabeta/CD19-depleted allogeneic hematopoietic cell transplantation. Overall results and qualifications from the work: The high TCRbeta diversity at day 60 in some patients was ascribed to recipient T cells and intrathymic progenitors that had survived conditioning. Over the following months the frequencies of hyperexpanded clones went down, and after one year T-cell counts and TCRbeta diversity were mostly credited to newly produced T cells. Apparently early alphabetaT-cell count recovery about two months after transplant reportedly relied on only several hundred rapidly expanded clones derived from non-depleted graft cells.

Preparation of the library involved PCR. TCRdb shows the sequencer as Illumina HiSeq 2500. To normalize quantification of the TCRbeta repertoire, the TCR libraries were built with molecular barcoding that relied on unique molecular identifiers. TCRdb reworked the public reads: Q25 trimming with fastp, MiXCR clone assembly, productive beta chains retained. Rows are unified per CDR3 protein, each entry keeping the most common DNA and genes. The sample data list around 120,000 distinct CDR3 sequences, and roughly 23% of these were observed just once. The ten biggest clones cover over 9.5% of the sample. The germline ends are 21 bases apart after V is trimmed by 6 bases and J by 0 bases. The CDR3 holds 16 amino acids from the cysteine to the phenylalanine. The entry retains the CDR3 DNA only, 48 bases that are in frame from base 1. Reading the germline V gene (reference sequence) gives CDR1 DFQATT and CDR2 SNEGSKA.

Explained via the paper, the treatment or condition label denotes: allogeneic hematopoietic cell transplantation with graft depleted of TCRalphabeta T cells and CD19 B cells. Transplant recipients were children who received TCRalphabeta/CD19-depleted allogeneic hematopoietic cell grafts. The sample holds many counts of this clonotype. The antigen it binds to is not known. Within one base of it there is no much larger clone, and no base qualities were kept. The sequence is built from TRBV20-1 and TRBJ2-7; the D gene cannot be resolved reliably. This receptor was taken from a male patient aged 2-9 years who had a stem cell transplant for chronic granulomatous disease, so the T cells may come from the graft donor. The sample consisted of PBMCs, mostly from graft donor cells, taken 180 days after TCRalphabeta/CD19-depleted stem cell transplant. CDR3 loop: CSARPPQEISSYEQYF. The base sequence is TGCAGTGCCCGCCCCCCCCAGGAGATCAGCTCCTACGAGCAGTACTTC.